The clone carrying this T cell receptor beta chain was counted many times. Its antigen is unknown. This sample is part of a study of T cell repertoires in cytomegalovirus infection. Study-level information: CMV infection and matching HLA type were both indicated by public TCR beta signatures. General study results and limits: What dominated the ex vivo response were HLA-C-restricted CMV-specific TCR beta clonotypes. Of the TCR beta families, the public ones yielded a cumulative frequency that identified carriers of CMV plus the relevant HLA.

Using its own MiXCR run on the reads, TCRdb lists one record per CDR3 protein. Of roughly 320,000 distinct CDR3 sequences in the sample, about 9.1% were seen once. Germline assignment: CDR1 SGHNT and CDR2 YENEEA. Trimming pared 6 bases from V and 6 bases from J, leaving 14 bases between. The CDR3 has 13 residues. The origin of this receptor is a human donor in good health (CMV status not recorded). Some clones in this sample may be carry-over from other donors' samples. V gene TRBV11-3 combines with J gene TRBJ1-1; D unresolved. The sequenced material came from PBMCs. CDR3 sequence: CASRDGPGAEAFF. In DNA form, the CDR3 reads TGTGCCAGCAGAGACGGACCCGGAGCTGAAGCTTTCTTT.